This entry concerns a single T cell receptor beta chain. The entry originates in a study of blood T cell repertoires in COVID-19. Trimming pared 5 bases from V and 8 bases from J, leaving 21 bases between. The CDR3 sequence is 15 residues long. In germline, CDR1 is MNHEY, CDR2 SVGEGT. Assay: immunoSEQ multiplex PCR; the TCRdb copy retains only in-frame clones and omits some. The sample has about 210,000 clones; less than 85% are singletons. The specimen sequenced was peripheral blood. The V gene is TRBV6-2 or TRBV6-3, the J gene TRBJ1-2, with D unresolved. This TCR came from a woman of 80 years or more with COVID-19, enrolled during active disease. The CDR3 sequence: CASSIPPRAAAGYTF. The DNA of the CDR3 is TGTGCCAGCAGTATCCCCCCTCGTGCGGCGGCAGGCTACACCTTC.